A selection of T cell receptor beta chains follows, all from one sample in a study of regulatory T cells in long-lasting Graves disease. TCRdb processed the multiplex PCR reads anew with MiXCR; each CDR3 protein has one entry. This sample has 350,000 to 400,000 distinct CDR3 sequences, with about 16% found just once. The input for sequencing was peripheral blood mononuclear cells (PBMCs), taken at new diagnosis, from a patient treated with antithyroid drugs. The receptors were sampled from a female donor with Graves disease. The CDR3 runs from the conserved cysteine through the conserved F or W. The order of the fields is CDR3 length, J gene, V gene, D gene, CDR3 protein. D genes are given only for firm matches.

CDR3 length: 14
J gene: TRBJ1-1
V gene: TRBV11-2
D gene: NA
CDR3 protein: CASSLYGPNTEAFF

CDR3 length: 15
J gene: TRBJ2-6
V gene: TRBV12-3/TRBV12-4
D gene: TRBD2
CDR3 protein: CASSPRGAGANVLTF

CDR3 length: 17
J gene: TRBJ1-3
V gene: TRBV4-1
D gene: NA
CDR3 protein: CASSQHPTDQSGNTIYF

CDR3 length: 15
J gene: TRBJ2-1
V gene: TRBV7-3
D gene: TRBD2
CDR3 protein: CASSQWTSGFDEQFF

CDR3 length: 15
J gene: TRBJ1-3
V gene: TRBV3-1
D gene: NA
CDR3 protein: CASSLTGDSGNTIYF

CDR3 length: 11
J gene: TRBJ2-2
V gene: TRBV29-1
D gene: TRBD2
CDR3 protein: CSVGGGGELFF

CDR3 length: 15
J gene: TRBJ1-4
V gene: TRBV12-5
D gene: NA
CDR3 protein: CASGPGTAVNEKLFF

CDR3 length: 16
J gene: TRBJ2-3
V gene: TRBV20-1
D gene: NA
CDR3 protein: CSALIPGTPSTDTQYF

CDR3 length: 14
J gene: TRBJ2-7
V gene: TRBV7-2
D gene: TRBD1
CDR3 protein: CASSLERGPGEQYF

CDR3 length: 15
J gene: TRBJ2-2
V gene: TRBV7-8
D gene: NA
CDR3 protein: CASSLTAVLTGELFF

CDR3 length: 13
J gene: TRBJ2-2
V gene: TRBV6-1
D gene: NA
CDR3 protein: CATNRAAGGELFF

CDR3 length: 16
J gene: TRBJ1-1
V gene: TRBV4-2
D gene: NA
CDR3 protein: CASSRDGLSLNTEAFF

CDR3 length: 13
J gene: TRBJ1-1
V gene: TRBV12-5
D gene: NA
CDR3 protein: CASGWGSNTEAFF

CDR3 length: 13
J gene: TRBJ1-5
V gene: TRBV10-3
D gene: TRBD1
CDR3 protein: CAISVDRDQPQHF

CDR3 length: 16
J gene: TRBJ1-6
V gene: TRBV6-1
D gene: NA
CDR3 protein: CASKSRVGANNSPLHF

CDR3 length: 17
J gene: TRBJ2-2
V gene: TRBV9
D gene: TRBD1
CDR3 protein: CASSPRGSDIFGGELFF

CDR3 length: 15
J gene: TRBJ2-3
V gene: TRBV6-1
D gene: TRBD2
CDR3 protein: CASSEAGGGADTQYF

CDR3 length: 13
J gene: TRBJ2-5
V gene: TRBV10-3
D gene: NA
CDR3 protein: CATRDRPAETQYF

CDR3 length: 14
J gene: TRBJ1-2
V gene: TRBV4-2
D gene: NA
CDR3 protein: CASSQDRVPYGYTF

CDR3 length: 14
J gene: TRBJ1-1
V gene: TRBV12-3/TRBV12-4
D gene: TRBD1
CDR3 protein: CASSSGGWNTEAFF

CDR3 length: 18
J gene: TRBJ2-1
V gene: TRBV7-9
D gene: TRBD2
CDR3 protein: CASSLLPRTSGRYNEQFF

CDR3 length: 16
J gene: TRBJ1-4
V gene: TRBV4-1
D gene: NA
CDR3 protein: CASSQEKDTYNEKLFF

CDR3 length: 14
J gene: TRBJ1-1
V gene: TRBV5-4
D gene: NA
CDR3 protein: CASSLGRQTTEAFF

CDR3 length: 14
J gene: TRBJ1-4
V gene: TRBV7-9
D gene: TRBD1
CDR3 protein: CASSETGGVEKLFF

CDR3 length: 14
J gene: TRBJ2-5
V gene: TRBV6-1
D gene: TRBD2
CDR3 protein: CASSLSGAAETQYF

CDR3 length: 13
J gene: TRBJ1-2
V gene: TRBV6-1
D gene: NA
CDR3 protein: CASRSTANYGYTF

CDR3 length: 16
J gene: TRBJ2-2
V gene: TRBV11-3
D gene: TRBD1
CDR3 protein: CASSPGQGRNTGELFF

CDR3 length: 13
J gene: TRBJ2-7
V gene: TRBV4-1
D gene: NA
CDR3 protein: CASSQVRGREQYF

CDR3 length: 15
J gene: TRBJ1-1
V gene: TRBV28
D gene: NA
CDR3 protein: CASTTGTAKNTEAFF

CDR3 length: 15
J gene: TRBJ1-1
V gene: TRBV28
D gene: NA
CDR3 protein: CASTPTRGGLTEAFF

CDR3 length: 12
J gene: TRBJ2-1
V gene: TRBV2
D gene: NA
CDR3 protein: CASSEVFNEQFF

CDR3 length: 13
J gene: TRBJ1-1
V gene: TRBV24-1
D gene: NA
CDR3 protein: CATSDTGNTEAFF

CDR3 length: 14
J gene: TRBJ2-7
V gene: TRBV27
D gene: TRBD1
CDR3 protein: CASSLSDRANEQYF

CDR3 length: 14
J gene: TRBJ2-3
V gene: TRBV12-3/TRBV12-4
D gene: NA
CDR3 protein: CASSNRVLTDTQYF

CDR3 length: 15
J gene: TRBJ2-3
V gene: TRBV27
D gene: NA
CDR3 protein: CASSKITRFTDTQYF

CDR3 length: 15
J gene: TRBJ2-5
V gene: TRBV10-3
D gene: TRBD1
CDR3 protein: CAISDRDRDAETQYF

CDR3 length: 16
J gene: TRBJ1-5
V gene: TRBV5-1
D gene: NA
CDR3 protein: CASSFEGPGSNQPQHF

CDR3 length: 14
J gene: TRBJ2-3
V gene: TRBV20-1
D gene: TRBD1
CDR3 protein: CSAKRQGAGDTQYF

CDR3 length: 17
J gene: TRBJ1-6
V gene: TRBV4-1
D gene: TRBD1
CDR3 protein: CASSLPTLGQGNSPLHF

CDR3 length: 18
J gene: TRBJ2-3
V gene: TRBV24-1
D gene: TRBD2
CDR3 protein: CATSDPGLAGKFTDTQYF

CDR3 length: 14
J gene: TRBJ2-1
V gene: TRBV12-3/TRBV12-4
D gene: NA
CDR3 protein: CVSQLVGTNDEQFF

CDR3 length: 13
J gene: TRBJ2-3
V gene: TRBV13
D gene: NA
CDR3 protein: CASSLRATDTQYF

CDR3 length: 15
J gene: TRBJ1-4
V gene: TRBV10-3
D gene: TRBD1
CDR3 protein: CAISGLQGPEEKLFF

CDR3 length: 14
J gene: TRBJ2-1
V gene: TRBV10-2
D gene: TRBD2
CDR3 protein: CASRGGRRVNEQFF

CDR3 length: 15
J gene: TRBJ1-2
V gene: TRBV6-5
D gene: TRBD1
CDR3 protein: CASSYSGGGGYGYTF

CDR3 length: 14
J gene: TRBJ2-2
V gene: TRBV14
D gene: NA
CDR3 protein: CASSQDAGAGELFF

CDR3 length: 16
J gene: TRBJ2-5
V gene: TRBV4-1
D gene: NA
CDR3 protein: CASSQENVGAGETQYF

CDR3 length: 12
J gene: TRBJ1-2
V gene: TRBV20-1
D gene: NA
CDR3 protein: CSAPAMGGGYTF

CDR3 length: 13
J gene: TRBJ2-1
V gene: TRBV12-3/TRBV12-4
D gene: NA
CDR3 protein: CASTLNRALEQFF

CDR3 length: 17
J gene: TRBJ1-5
V gene: TRBV7-2
D gene: NA
CDR3 protein: CASSLAIGPRSNQPQHF

CDR3 length: 14
J gene: TRBJ2-1
V gene: TRBV27
D gene: NA
CDR3 protein: CASSDPRQSNEQFF

CDR3 length: 17
J gene: TRBJ2-3
V gene: TRBV7-2
D gene: NA
CDR3 protein: CASSLEGLTVSTDTQYF

CDR3 length: 17
J gene: TRBJ1-5
V gene: TRBV19
D gene: TRBD1
CDR3 protein: CASSTGQGPYSNQPQHF

CDR3 length: 14
J gene: TRBJ1-5
V gene: TRBV7-9
D gene: NA
CDR3 protein: CASSPEGLNQPQHF

CDR3 length: 19
J gene: TRBJ2-3
V gene: TRBV28
D gene: NA
CDR3 protein: CASSVTFLYAHRDTDTQYF

CDR3 length: 15
J gene: TRBJ2-2
V gene: TRBV15
D gene: NA
CDR3 protein: CATSRREGAGGELFF

CDR3 length: 14
J gene: TRBJ1-5
V gene: TRBV27
D gene: NA
CDR3 protein: CASQILGSNQPQHF

CDR3 length: 16
J gene: TRBJ2-1
V gene: TRBV19
D gene: TRBD2
CDR3 protein: CASSIPLAGRVHEQFF

CDR3 length: 13
J gene: TRBJ1-1
V gene: TRBV30
D gene: NA
CDR3 protein: CAWSPYMNTEAFF

CDR3 length: 16
J gene: TRBJ2-1
V gene: TRBV12-3/TRBV12-4
D gene: NA
CDR3 protein: CASNQGGGVAYNEQFF